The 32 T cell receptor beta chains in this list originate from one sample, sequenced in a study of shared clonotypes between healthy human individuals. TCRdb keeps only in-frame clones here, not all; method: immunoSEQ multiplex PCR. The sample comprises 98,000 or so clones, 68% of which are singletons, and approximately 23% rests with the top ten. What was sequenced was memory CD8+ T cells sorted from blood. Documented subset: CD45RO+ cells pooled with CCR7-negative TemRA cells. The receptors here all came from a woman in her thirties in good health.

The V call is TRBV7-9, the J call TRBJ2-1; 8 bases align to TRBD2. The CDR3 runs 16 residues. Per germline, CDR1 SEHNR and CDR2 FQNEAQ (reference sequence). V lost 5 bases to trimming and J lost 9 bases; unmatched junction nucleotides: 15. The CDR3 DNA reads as TGTGCCAGCAGCATAGGACTAGCCCTGAGCGGAGGTGAGCAGTTCTTC. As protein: CASSIGLALSGGEQFF.

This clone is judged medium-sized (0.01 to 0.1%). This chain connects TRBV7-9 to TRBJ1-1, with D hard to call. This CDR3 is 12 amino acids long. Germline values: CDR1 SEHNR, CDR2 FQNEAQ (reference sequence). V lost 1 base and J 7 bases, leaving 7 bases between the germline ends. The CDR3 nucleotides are TGTGCCAGCAGCTTAGTATCCGTTGAAGCTTTCTTT. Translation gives CASSLVSVEAFF.

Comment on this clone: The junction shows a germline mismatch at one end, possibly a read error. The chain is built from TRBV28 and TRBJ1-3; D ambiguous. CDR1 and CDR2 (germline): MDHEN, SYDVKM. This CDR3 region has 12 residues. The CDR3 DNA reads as TGTGCCAGCAGTTTGGCTGGGAACACCATATATTTT. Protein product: CASSLAGNTIYF.

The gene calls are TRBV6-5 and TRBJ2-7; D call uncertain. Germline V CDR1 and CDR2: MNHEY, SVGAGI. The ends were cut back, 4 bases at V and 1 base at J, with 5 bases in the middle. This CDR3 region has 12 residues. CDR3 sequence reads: CASSLMSYEQYF. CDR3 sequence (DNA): TGTGCCAGCAGTTTAATGTCCTACGAGCAGTACTTC.

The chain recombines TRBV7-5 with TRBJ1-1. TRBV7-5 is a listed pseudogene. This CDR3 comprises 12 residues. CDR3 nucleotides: TGTGCCAGCAGCTTAGCTCCCGTGGGAGCTTTCTTT. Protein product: CASSLAPVGAFF.

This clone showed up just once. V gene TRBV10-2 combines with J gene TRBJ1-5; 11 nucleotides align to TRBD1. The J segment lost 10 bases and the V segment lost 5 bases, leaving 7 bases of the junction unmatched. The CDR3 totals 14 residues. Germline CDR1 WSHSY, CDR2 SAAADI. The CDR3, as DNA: TGCGCCAGCAGTCGGGGGGGACAGGGGGAACCCCAGCATTTT. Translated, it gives CASSRGGQGEPQHF.

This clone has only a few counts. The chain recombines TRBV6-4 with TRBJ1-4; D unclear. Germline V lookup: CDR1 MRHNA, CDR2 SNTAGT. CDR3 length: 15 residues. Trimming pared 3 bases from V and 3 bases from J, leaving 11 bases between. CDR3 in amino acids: CASSEGTNPNEKLFF. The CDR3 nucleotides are TGTGCCAGCAGTGAGGGAACAAATCCTAATGAAAAACTGTTTTTT.

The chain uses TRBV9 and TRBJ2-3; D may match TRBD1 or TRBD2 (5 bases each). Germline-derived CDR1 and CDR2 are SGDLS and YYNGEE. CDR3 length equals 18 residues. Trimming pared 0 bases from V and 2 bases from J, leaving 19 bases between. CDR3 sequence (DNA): TGTGCCAGCAGCGTAGAAGGGGCAGGTGGAGGTCCCACAGATACGCAGTATTTT. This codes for CASSVEGAGGGPTDTQYF.

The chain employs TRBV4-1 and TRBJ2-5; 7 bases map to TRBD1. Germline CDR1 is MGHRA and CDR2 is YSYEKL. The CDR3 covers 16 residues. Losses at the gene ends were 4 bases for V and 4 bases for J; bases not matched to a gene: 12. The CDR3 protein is CASSPRQGRVGETQYF. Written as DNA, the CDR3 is TGCGCCAGCAGCCCGCGACAGGGACGGGTTGGAGAGACCCAGTACTTC.

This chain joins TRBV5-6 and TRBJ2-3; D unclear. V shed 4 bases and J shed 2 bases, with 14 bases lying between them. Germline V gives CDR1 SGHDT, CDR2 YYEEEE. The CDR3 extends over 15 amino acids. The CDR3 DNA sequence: TGTGCCAGCAGCAGCTTAGTTGTCTACACAGATACGCAGTATTTT. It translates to CASSSLVVYTDTQYF.

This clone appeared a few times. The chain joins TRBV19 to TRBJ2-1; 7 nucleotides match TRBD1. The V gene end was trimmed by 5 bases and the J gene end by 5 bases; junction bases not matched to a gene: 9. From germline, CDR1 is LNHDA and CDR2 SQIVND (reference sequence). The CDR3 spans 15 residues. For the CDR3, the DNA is TGTGCCAGTAGTTTCTACTCCGGGACAGACAATGAGCAGTTCTTC. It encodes CASSFYSGTDNEQFF.

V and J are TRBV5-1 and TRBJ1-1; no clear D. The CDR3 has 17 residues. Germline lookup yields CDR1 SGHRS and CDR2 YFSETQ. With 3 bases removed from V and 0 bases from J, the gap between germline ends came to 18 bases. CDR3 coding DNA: TGCGCCAGCAGCTGGGAGTACACCGGAGATATGAACACTGAAGCTTTCTTT. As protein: CASSWEYTGDMNTEAFF.

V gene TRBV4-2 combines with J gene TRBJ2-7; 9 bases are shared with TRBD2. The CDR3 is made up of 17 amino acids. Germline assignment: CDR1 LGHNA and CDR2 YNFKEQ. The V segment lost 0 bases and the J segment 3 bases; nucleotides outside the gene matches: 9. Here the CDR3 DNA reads TGTGCCAGCAGCCAAGATGTTCTAGCGGGACCGTTCTACGAGCAGTACTTC. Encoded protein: CASSQDVLAGPFYEQYF.

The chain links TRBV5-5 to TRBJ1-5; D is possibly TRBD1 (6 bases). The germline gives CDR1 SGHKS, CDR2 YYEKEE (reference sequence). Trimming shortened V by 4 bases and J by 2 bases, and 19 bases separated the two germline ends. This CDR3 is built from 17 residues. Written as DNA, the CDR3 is TGTGCCAGCAGCCCGCTTGAAACAGGGTGGGGCAATCAGCCCCAGCATTTT. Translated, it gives CASSPLETGWGNQPQHF.

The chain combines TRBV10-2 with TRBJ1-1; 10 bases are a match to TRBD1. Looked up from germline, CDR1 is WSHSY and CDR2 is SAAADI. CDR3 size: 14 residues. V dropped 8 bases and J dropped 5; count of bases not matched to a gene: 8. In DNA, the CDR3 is TGCGCCAGCCGGGACAGGGGTAGTGGGACTGAAGCTTTCTTT. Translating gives CASRDRGSGTEAFF.

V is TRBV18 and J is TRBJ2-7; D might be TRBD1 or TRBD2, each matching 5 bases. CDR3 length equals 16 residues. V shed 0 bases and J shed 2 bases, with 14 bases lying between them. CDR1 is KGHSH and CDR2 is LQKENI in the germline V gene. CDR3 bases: TGTGCCAGCTCACCACCCGGGGTACGGACAACCTACGAGCAGTACTTC. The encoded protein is CASSPPGVRTTYEQYF. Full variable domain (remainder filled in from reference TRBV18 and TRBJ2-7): NAGVMQNPRHLVRRRGQEARLRCSPMKGHSHVYWYRQLPEEGLKFMVYLQKENIIDESGMPKERFSAEFPKEGPSILRIQQVVRGDSAAYFCASSPPGVRTTYEQYFGPGTRLTVT.

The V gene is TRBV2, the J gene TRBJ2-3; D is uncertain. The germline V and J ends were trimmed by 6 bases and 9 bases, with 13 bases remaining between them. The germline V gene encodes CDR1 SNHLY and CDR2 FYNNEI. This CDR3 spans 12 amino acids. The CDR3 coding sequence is TGTGCCAGCAGCTCACCCCTCGGGACGCAGTATTTT. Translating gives CASSSPLGTQYF.

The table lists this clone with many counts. CDR3 sequence (DNA): TGTGCCAGCAGCCAAGTCGGGACAGGGGCCTACGAGCAGTACTTC. This gives the protein CASSQVGTGAYEQYF. The rearrangement links TRBV7-9 to TRBJ2-7; 10 positions match TRBD1. The junction had 6 bases not matched to a gene; V was cut back by 5 bases and J by 2 bases. Germline V gene sequence: CDR1 SEHNR, CDR2 FQNEAQ (reference sequence). The CDR3 has 15 residues.

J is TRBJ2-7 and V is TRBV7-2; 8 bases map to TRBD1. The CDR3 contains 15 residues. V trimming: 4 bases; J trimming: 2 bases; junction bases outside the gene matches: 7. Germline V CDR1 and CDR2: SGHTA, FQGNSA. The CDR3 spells CASSSRGQAPYEQYF. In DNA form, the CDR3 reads TGTGCCAGCAGCTCCAGGGGGCAGGCCCCCTACGAGCAGTACTTC.

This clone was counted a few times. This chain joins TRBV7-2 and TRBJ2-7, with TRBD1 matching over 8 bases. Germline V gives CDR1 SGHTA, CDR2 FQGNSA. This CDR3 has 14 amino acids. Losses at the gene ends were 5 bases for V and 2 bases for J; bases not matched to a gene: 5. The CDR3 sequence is CASSPDRVAYEQYF. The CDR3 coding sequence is TGTGCCAGCAGCCCGGACAGGGTGGCCTACGAGCAGTACTTC.

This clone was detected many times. The CDR3 nucleotides are TGTGCCAGCAAAGGCAGCAATAGCAATCAGCCCCAGCATTTT. Its translation: CASKGSNSNQPQHF. The J gene is TRBJ1-5, the V gene TRBV2; D gene unclear. The ends were cut back, 7 bases at V and 0 bases at J, with 10 bases in the middle. CDR1 is SNHLY, CDR2 FYNNEI, per germline. There are 14 residues in the CDR3.

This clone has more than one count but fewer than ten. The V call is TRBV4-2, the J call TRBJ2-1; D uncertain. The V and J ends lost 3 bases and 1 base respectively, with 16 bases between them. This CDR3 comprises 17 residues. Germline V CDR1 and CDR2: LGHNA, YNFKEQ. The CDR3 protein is CASSHAGPESSYNEQFF. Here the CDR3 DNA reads TGTGCCAGCAGCCACGCCGGCCCAGAGTCGTCCTACAATGAGCAGTTCTTC.

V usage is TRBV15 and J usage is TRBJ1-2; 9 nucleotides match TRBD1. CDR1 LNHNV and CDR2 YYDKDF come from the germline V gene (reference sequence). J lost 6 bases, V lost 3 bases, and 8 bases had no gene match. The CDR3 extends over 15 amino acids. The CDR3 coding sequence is TGTGCCACCAGCAGTGGGACAGGGACAAGTGATGGCTACACCTTC. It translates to CATSSGTGTSDGYTF.

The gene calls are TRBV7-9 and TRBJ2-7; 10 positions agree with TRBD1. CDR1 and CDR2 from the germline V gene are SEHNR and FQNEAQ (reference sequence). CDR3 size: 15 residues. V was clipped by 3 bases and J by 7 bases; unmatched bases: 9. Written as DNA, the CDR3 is TGTGCCAGCAGCTTGAGTCGACAGGGGGCTGGTGAGCAGTACTTC. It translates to CASSLSRQGAGEQYF.

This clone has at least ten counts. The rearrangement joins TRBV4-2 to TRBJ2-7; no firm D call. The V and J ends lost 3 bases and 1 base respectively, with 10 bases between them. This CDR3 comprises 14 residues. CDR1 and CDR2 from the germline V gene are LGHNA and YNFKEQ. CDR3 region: CASSQVDESYEQYF. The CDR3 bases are TGTGCCAGCAGCCAGGTTGACGAGTCCTACGAGCAGTACTTC.

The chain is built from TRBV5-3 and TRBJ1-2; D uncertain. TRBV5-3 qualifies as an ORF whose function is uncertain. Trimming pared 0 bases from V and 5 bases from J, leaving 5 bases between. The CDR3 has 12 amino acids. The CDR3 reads CARSLGHYGYTF. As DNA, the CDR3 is TGTGCCAGAAGCTTGGGGCATTATGGCTACACCTTC.

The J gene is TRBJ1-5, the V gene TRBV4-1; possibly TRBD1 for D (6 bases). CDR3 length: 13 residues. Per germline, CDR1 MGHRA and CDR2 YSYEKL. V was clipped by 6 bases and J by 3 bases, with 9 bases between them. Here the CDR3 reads CASRGTNNQPQHF. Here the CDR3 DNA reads TGCGCCAGCAGGGGGACAAACAATCAGCCCCAGCATTTT.

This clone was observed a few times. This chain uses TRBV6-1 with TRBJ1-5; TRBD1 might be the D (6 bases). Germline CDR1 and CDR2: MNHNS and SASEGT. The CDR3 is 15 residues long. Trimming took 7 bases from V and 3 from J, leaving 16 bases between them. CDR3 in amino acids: CASKGNRAFNQPQHF. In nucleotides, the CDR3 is TGTGCCAGCAAGGGTAACAGGGCCTTCAATCAGCCCCAGCATTTT.

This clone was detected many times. The CDR3 here is CASRNQGVGDYYEQYF. The CDR3 DNA reads TGTGCCAGCAGAAACCAGGGTGTGGGGGACTACTACGAGCAGTACTTC. The chain couples TRBV28 to TRBJ2-7; 7 positions match TRBD2. The V gene's germline CDR1 is MDHEN and CDR2 SYDVKM. The CDR3 is 16 residues long. V lost 6 bases, J lost 3 bases, and 14 bases stayed unmatched.

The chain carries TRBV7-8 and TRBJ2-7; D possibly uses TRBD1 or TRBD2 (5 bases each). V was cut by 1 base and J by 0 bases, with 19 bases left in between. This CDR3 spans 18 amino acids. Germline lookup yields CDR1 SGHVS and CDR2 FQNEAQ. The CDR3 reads CASSLVGDERSVSYEQYF. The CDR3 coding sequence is TGTGCCAGCAGCTTAGTGGGGGACGAGAGATCGGTCTCCTACGAGCAGTACTTC.

For the CDR3, the DNA is TGTGCCAGCTCACCTCTCGGGACTAGCGGAGAAAGCTCCTACGAGCAGTACTTC. As protein: CASSPLGTSGESSYEQYF. The chain is built from TRBV18 and TRBJ2-7; 11 bases match TRBD2. This CDR3 is built from 18 residues. V was pared by 3 bases and J by 0 bases, with 10 bases of the junction left unmatched. Germline CDR1 reads KGHSH; CDR2 reads LQKENI.

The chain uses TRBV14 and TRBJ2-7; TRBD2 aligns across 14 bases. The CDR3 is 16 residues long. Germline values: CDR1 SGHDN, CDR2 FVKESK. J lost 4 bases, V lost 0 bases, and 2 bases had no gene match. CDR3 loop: CASSQDRLAGGYEQYF. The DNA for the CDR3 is TGTGCCAGCAGCCAAGATCGACTAGCGGGAGGGTACGAGCAGTACTTC. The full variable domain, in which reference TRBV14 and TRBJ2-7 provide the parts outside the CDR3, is EAGVTQFPSHSVIEKGQTVTLRCDPISGHDNLYWYRRVMGKEIKFLLHFVKESKQDESGMPNNRFLAERTGGTYSTLKVQPAELEDSGVYFCASSQDRLAGGYEQYFGPGTRLTVT.